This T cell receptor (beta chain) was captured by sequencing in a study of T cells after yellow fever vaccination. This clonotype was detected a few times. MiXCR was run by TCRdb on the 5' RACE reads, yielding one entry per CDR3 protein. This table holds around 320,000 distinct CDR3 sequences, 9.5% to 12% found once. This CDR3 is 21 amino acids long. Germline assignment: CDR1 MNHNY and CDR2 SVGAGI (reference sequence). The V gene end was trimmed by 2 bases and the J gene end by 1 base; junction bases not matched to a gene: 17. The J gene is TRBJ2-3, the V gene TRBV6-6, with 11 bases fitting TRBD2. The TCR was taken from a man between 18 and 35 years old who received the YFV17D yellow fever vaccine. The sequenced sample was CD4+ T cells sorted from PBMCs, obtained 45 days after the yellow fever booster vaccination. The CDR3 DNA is TGTGCCAGCAGTTACAATGAGCCTAGCGGGGGGCGGGTGCATGGCACAGATACGCAGTATTTT. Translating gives CASSYNEPSGGRVHGTDTQYF.